The clone carrying this TCR beta chain was counted once. The data were taken from a study of T cell changes during pregnancy in multiple sclerosis. Sequenced by immunoSEQ multiplex PCR; TCRdb stores in-frame clones only, minus some. Of roughly 29,000 clones in the sample, around 89% were seen once. The CDR3 extends over 15 amino acids. Trimming pared 5 bases from V and 2 bases from J, leaving 14 bases between. Germline V gene sequence: CDR1 LGHNA, CDR2 YSLEER. J is TRBJ2-3 and V is TRBV4-3; TRBD2 might be the D (5 bases). The receptor's source is a female donor in good health, enrolled as a control in a pregnancy study. Sequenced material: CD4+ T cells from peripheral blood mononuclear cells, taken in the first trimester of pregnancy. CDR3 protein: CASSGYEGLTDTQYF. CDR3 nucleotide sequence: TGCGCCAGCAGCGGTTACGAGGGCCTCACAGATACGCAGTATTTT.